The 10 T cell receptor beta chains presented below share a single source sample, sequenced in a study of blood T cell repertoires in COVID-19. Sequencing used immunoSEQ multiplex PCR; TCRdb keeps in-frame clones, though not all of them. This sample has roughly 150,000 clones; around 92% occur once, and the top ten carry approximately 2.8%. Sequenced input: peripheral blood. The receptor set was obtained from a man aged 60-69 years with acute or convalescent COVID-19.

The chain has TRBV5-1 and TRBJ2-7; the match to TRBD2 covers 13 bases. CDR1 is SGHRS, CDR2 YFSETQ, per germline. With 2 bases clipped from V and 0 bases from J, the junction kept 11 bases outside the gene matches. The CDR3 contains 19 residues. The DNA for the CDR3 is TGCGCCAGCAGCTTCGGGTACGGGACTAGCGGGACCTCCTCCTACGAGCAGTACTTC. Residues: CASSFGYGTSGTSSYEQYF.

The chain joins TRBV5-1 to TRBJ2-7; the match to TRBD1 covers 8 bases. Trimming removed 1 base from V and 4 bases from J; junction bases left unmatched: 4. The V gene's germline CDR1 is SGHRS and CDR2 YFSETQ. The CDR3 is 14 residues long. The CDR3 sequence is CASSLFGQGYEQYF. In DNA form, the CDR3 reads TGCGCCAGCAGCTTGTTTGGACAGGGTTACGAGCAGTACTTC.

Only one count was recorded for this clone. The genes are TRBV19 and TRBJ1-6; D possibly corresponds to TRBD1 (6 bases). The CDR3 is 14 residues long. Between the trimmed V and J ends, which lost 10 bases and 14 bases, there was a span of 24 bases. The germline V gene has CDR1 LNHDA and CDR2 SQIVND (reference sequence). The CDR3: CATSAGATTRALHF. The CDR3 DNA reads as TGTGCCACTTCAGCGGGGGCCACTACCAGGGCCCTCCACTTT.

This chain joins TRBV5-1 and TRBJ2-3; D is uncertain. This CDR3 region has 13 residues. V shed 5 bases and J shed 1 base, with 8 bases lying between them. Germline CDR1 and CDR2: SGHRS and YFSETQ. The CDR3 spells CASSNMGTDTQYF. CDR3 DNA: TGCGCCAGCAGTAACATGGGCACAGATACGCAGTATTTT.

This chain links TRBV20-1 with TRBJ2-5; 8 bases fit TRBD1. CDR3 length equals 13 residues. CDR1 and CDR2 from the germline V gene are DFQATT and SNEGSKA (reference sequence). Trimming took 3 bases from V and 2 from J; bases not matched to a gene: 2. The CDR3 nucleotides read TGCAGTGCTAGTAACAGGGGGCAAGAGACCCAGTACTTC. Protein sequence: CSASNRGQETQYF.

V gene TRBV7-8 combines with J gene TRBJ1-1; D possibly corresponds to TRBD1 (6 bases). The germline V gene has CDR1 SGHVS and CDR2 FQNEAQ. The V end was cut by 5 bases, the J end by 9 bases, with 22 bases between. This CDR3 is built from 15 residues. This CDR3 is CASSPPRGRADQAFF. CDR3 in DNA: TGTGCCAGCAGCCCACCCAGGGGCAGGGCTGACCAAGCTTTCTTT.

The chain links TRBV12-3 or TRBV12-4 to TRBJ1-2; TRBD1 matches 7 bases. This CDR3 region has 12 residues. Unmatched junction bases numbered 6, after V lost 6 bases and J lost 8 bases. CDR3 protein: CASSFDRVGYTF. DNA of the CDR3: TGTGCCAGCAGCTTCGACAGGGTGGGCTACACCTTC.

This rearrangement joins TRBV18 to TRBJ2-5; D is undetermined. CDR1 is KGHSH, CDR2 LQKENI, per germline. This CDR3 has 14 amino acids. Trimming took 3 bases from V and 2 from J, leaving 10 bases between them. The CDR3 is CASSPTTLQETQYF. The DNA for the CDR3 is TGTGCCAGCTCACCGACAACCCTTCAAGAGACCCAGTACTTC. The whole variable domain, remainder taken from reference TRBV18 and TRBJ2-5, is NAGVMQNPRHLVRRRGQEARLRCSPMKGHSHVYWYRQLPEEGLKFMVYLQKENIIDESGMPKERFSAEFPKEGPSILRIQQVVRGDSAAYFCASSPTTLQETQYFGPGTRLLVL.

The rearrangement uses TRBV10-3 and TRBJ2-7, with 12 bases matching TRBD1. V gave up 6 bases and J gave up 3 bases; unmatched junction bases: 12. The CDR3 contains 17 residues. Germline CDR1 reads ENHRY; CDR2 reads SYGVKD. Here the CDR3 DNA reads TGTGCCATCAGCCCAGATTCCGGGACAGGGGGCTTCTACGAGCAGTACTTC. Encoded protein: CAISPDSGTGGFYEQYF.

The chain has TRBV6-5 and TRBJ1-1, with D maybe TRBD1 (5 bases). Germline CDR1 reads MNHEY; CDR2 reads SVGAGI. CDR3 size: 14 residues. V gave up 5 bases and J gave up 5 bases, with 15 bases separating them. The CDR3 protein is CASSTGRGGTEAFF. The DNA of the CDR3 is TGTGCCAGCAGTACGGGACGGGGAGGGACTGAAGCTTTCTTT.